This is a list of T cell receptor beta chains from one sample in a study of blood T cell repertoires in COVID-19. Profiling relied on immunoSEQ multiplex PCR, and the TCRdb table lists in-frame clones only, not all of them. The table has about 170,000 clones, about 85% seen once. Sequenced material: peripheral blood. The source of these receptors is a man aged 55 to 70 who had recovered from COVID-19. Both conserved end residues are part of each CDR3. D genes are given only for firm matches. Rows give clone size only sometimes, using once, few, many, or a class for an expanded clone.

d_gene	v_gene	j_gene	abundance	CDR3aa	CDR3nt
-	TRBV3-1/TRBV3-2	TRBJ1-2	-	CASSQGEGTDGYTF	TGTGCCAGCAGCCAAGGTGAGGGGACTGATGGCTACACCTTC
-	TRBV25-1	TRBJ1-6	-	CASSEVRSPLHF	TGTGCCAGCAGTGAGGTGAGATCACCCCTCCACTTT
-	TRBV6-5	TRBJ2-3	-	CACRGAQSDTDTQYF	TGTGCCTGCCGGGGGGCCCAGAGCGACACAGATACGCAGTATTTT
-	TRBV11-2	TRBJ1-1	-	CASSPSVNTEAFF	TGTGCCAGCAGCCCCTCAGTGAACACTGAAGCTTTCTTT
-	TRBV6-6	TRBJ1-1	-	CASSNGLNTEAFF	TGTGCCAGCAGCAACGGGTTGAACACTGAAGCTTTCTTT
-	TRBV7-2	TRBJ1-1	-	CASRLREVTEAFF	TGTGCCAGCAGGTTACGGGAGGTCACTGAAGCTTTCTTT
TRBD1	TRBV5-1	TRBJ1-2	-	CASSGGGQRTGGYTF	TGCGCCAGCAGCGGTGGGGGACAGCGAACCGGGGGCTACACCTTC
TRBD1	TRBV24-1	TRBJ1-1	-	CATRADRGNTEAFF	TGTGCCACCAGGGCCGACAGGGGGAACACTGAAGCTTTCTTT
TRBD2	TRBV13	TRBJ2-3	-	CASSFGTSGGNTDTQYF	TGTGCCAGCAGCTTTGGGACTAGCGGGGGGAACACAGATACGCAGTATTTT
-	TRBV6-1	TRBJ1-2	-	CASSEGRTSYGYTF	TGTGCCAGCAGTGAAGGCAGGACATCCTATGGCTACACCTTC
-	TRBV21-1	TRBJ2-3	-	CATRWGEPSDTQYF	TGTGCCACTCGGTGGGGGGAACCTTCGGATACGCAGTATTTT
-	TRBV4-3	TRBJ1-1	-	CASSPGTFKNTEAFF	TGCGCCAGCAGCCCCGGGACATTTAAGAACACTGAAGCTTTCTTT
-	TRBV5-1	TRBJ2-1	-	CASSLEVGWVGEAYNEQFF	TGCGCCAGCAGCTTGGAGGTCGGTTGGGTGGGAGAGGCCTACAATGAGCAGTTCTTC
-	TRBV6-4	TRBJ1-1	-	CASSPETNTEAFF	TGTGCCAGCAGTCCTGAAACTAACACTGAAGCTTTCTTT
-	TRBV27	TRBJ2-2	-	CASSLWGANTGELFF	TGTGCCAGCAGTTTATGGGGAGCGAACACCGGGGAGCTGTTTTTT
TRBD2	TRBV5-1	TRBJ2-1	-	CASSLGLAGGLDEQFF	TGCGCCAGCAGCCTAGGACTAGCGGGGGGGCTCGATGAGCAGTTCTTC
TRBD1	TRBV19	TRBJ1-5	many	CASTPRQGPSRNQPQHF	TGTGCCAGTACCCCCCGACAGGGGCCAAGCCGAAATCAGCCCCAGCATTTT
TRBD1	TRBV15	TRBJ1-1	-	CATSREGQGANTEAFF	TGTGCCACCAGCAGAGAGGGACAGGGGGCGAACACTGAAGCTTTCTTT
-	TRBV7-8	TRBJ2-3	-	CASTGTSTDTQYF	TGTGCCAGCACTGGGACTAGCACAGATACGCAGTATTTT
TRBD1	TRBV2	TRBJ1-6	-	CASSERTGGGSPLHF	TGTGCCAGCAGTGAGCGGACAGGGGGCGGATCACCCCTCCACTTT
-	TRBV30	TRBJ1-5	-	CAWSVWGGSNQPQHF	TGTGCCTGGAGTGTATGGGGGGGTAGCAATCAGCCCCAGCATTTT
-	TRBV5-1	TRBJ1-2	-	CASSDDKFYGYTF	TGCGCCAGCAGCGACGACAAGTTCTATGGCTACACCTTC
TRBD1	TRBV6-2/TRBV6-3	TRBJ2-3	-	CASSPDRDHTQYF	TGTGCCAGCAGCCCGGACAGGGATCATACGCAGTATTTT
-	TRBV6-1	TRBJ2-1	-	CASSDIGHRGGYNEQFF	TGTGCCAGCAGTGATATCGGGCACAGGGGAGGTTATAATGAGCAGTTCTTC
-	TRBV4-2	TRBJ1-1	few	CASTHGGGPEAFF	TGTGCCAGCACCCATGGGGGGGGCCCTGAAGCTTTCTTT
TRBD2	TRBV7-2	TRBJ2-3	-	CASRPGGAVRDTQYF	TGTGCCAGTAGACCGGGGGGGGCGGTCCGAGATACGCAGTATTTT
-	TRBV5-6	TRBJ1-6	-	CASREDLGSPLHF	TGTGCCAGCAGGGAAGATCTGGGCTCACCCCTCCACTTT
-	TRBV21-1	TRBJ2-2	once	CARPKTGMNTGELFF	TGTGCCAGGCCGAAGACAGGAATGAACACCGGGGAGCTGTTTTTT
TRBD1	TRBV18	TRBJ2-3	-	CASSYGQGTDTQYF	TGTGCCAGCTCATATGGACAGGGCACAGATACGCAGTATTTT
-	TRBV7-6	TRBJ2-2	-	CASSLYPSGSNTGELFF	TGTGCCAGCAGCTTATACCCGTCAGGGTCTAACACCGGGGAGCTGTTTTTT
-	TRBV12-3/TRBV12-4	TRBJ1-1	-	CASSSSLNTEAFF	TGTGCCAGCAGTTCCTCTCTGAACACTGAAGCTTTCTTT
-	TRBV3-1/TRBV3-2	TRBJ1-5	many	CASSQDLRGNQPQHF	TGTGCCAGCAGCCAAGATCTCCGGGGGAATCAGCCCCAGCATTTT
-	TRBV6-2/TRBV6-3	TRBJ1-6	-	CASSWGQSNSPLHF	TGTGCCAGCAGTTGGGGCCAGTCTAATTCACCCCTCCACTTT
-	TRBV2	TRBJ2-3	-	CASRVNTDTQYF	TGTGCCAGCAGGGTTAACACCGATACGCAGTATTTT
-	TRBV6-5	TRBJ1-4	-	CASIRSINEKLFF	TGTGCCAGCATACGTAGCATAAATGAAAAACTGTTTTTT
TRBD1	TRBV29-1	TRBJ1-1	-	CSVETTDRGYSKSAFF	TGCAGCGTTGAGACGACAGACAGGGGGTATAGTAAGTCGGCTTTCTTT
TRBD1	TRBV3-1/TRBV3-2	TRBJ1-2	-	CASSQKSAWDRDGYTF	TGTGCCAGCAGCCAAAAGTCGGCCTGGGACAGGGACGGCTACACCTTC
-	TRBV28	TRBJ1-2	few	CASSLWGGGYGYTF	TGTGCCAGCAGTCTCTGGGGGGGTGGCTATGGCTACACCTTC
TRBD1	TRBV19	TRBJ2-7	-	CASRDRVRQEQYF	TGTGCCAGTAGGGACAGGGTACGCCAAGAGCAGTACTTC
-	TRBV7-9	TRBJ2-5	-	CASSRQDREGETQYF	TGTGCCAGCAGTCGCCAGGACAGGGAGGGAGAGACCCAGTACTTC
TRBD2	TRBV5-1	TRBJ2-1	-	CASRSGGDQSSYNEQFF	TGCGCCAGCAGGAGCGGGGGAGACCAAAGCTCCTACAATGAGCAGTTCTTC
-	TRBV7-9	TRBJ2-3	-	CASSPDITQYF	TGTGCCAGCAGCCCCGACATAACGCAGTATTTT
-	TRBV10-3	TRBJ2-3	-	CAISEPDRRPTDTQYF	TGTGCCATCAGTGAGCCAGACAGGAGACCCACAGATACGCAGTATTTT
-	TRBV3-1/TRBV3-2	TRBJ1-1	-	CASSQVGGPGEAFF	TGTGCCAGCAGCCAAGTCGGGGGTCCAGGGGAAGCTTTCTTT
-	TRBV7-3	TRBJ2-6	once	CASSIQPSGANVLTF	TGTGCCAGCAGTATACAGCCCTCTGGGGCCAACGTCCTGACTTTC